These T cell receptor beta chains were read from a single sample in a study of blood T cells in healthy people across ages. Using its own MiXCR run on the 5' RACE reads, TCRdb lists one record per CDR3 protein. The table has about 630,000 distinct CDR3 sequences, 21% seen once. Sequenced material: blood. Receptors were obtained from a man between 65 and 80 years old in good health. The CDR3 runs from the conserved cysteine through the conserved F or W. The order of the fields is V gene, D gene, J gene, CDR3 protein. A D gene is named only where the DNA matches it firmly.

v_call: TRBV15; d_call: .; j_call: TRBJ2-1; cdr3_aa: CATSRGSGSYNEQFF
v_call: TRBV12-3/TRBV12-4; d_call: .; j_call: TRBJ1-2; cdr3_aa: CASSVLTANYGYTF
v_call: TRBV19; d_call: .; j_call: TRBJ2-7; cdr3_aa: CASSNRQSYEQYF
v_call: TRBV6-5; d_call: .; j_call: TRBJ1-4; cdr3_aa: CASSYGWGQSEKLFF
v_call: TRBV27; d_call: .; j_call: .; cdr3_aa: CASSLSWGSGVSYEQYF
v_call: TRBV14; d_call: .; j_call: TRBJ1-1; cdr3_aa: CASSQLQGVEAFF
v_call: TRBV3-1; d_call: .; j_call: TRBJ2-1; cdr3_aa: CASSLTRSGYNEQFF
v_call: TRBV20-1; d_call: .; j_call: TRBJ1-5; cdr3_aa: CSAQDSRRVQPQHF
v_call: TRBV6-2/TRBV6-3; d_call: .; j_call: TRBJ2-3; cdr3_aa: CASIPGGRTDTQYF
v_call: TRBV4-1; d_call: .; j_call: TRBJ1-1; cdr3_aa: CASSQSTFTEAFF
v_call: TRBV29-1; d_call: TRBD1; j_call: TRBJ2-2; cdr3_aa: CSVEDRGNTGELFF
v_call: TRBV29-1; d_call: .; j_call: TRBJ2-5; cdr3_aa: CSVLLGEETQYF
v_call: TRBV4-3; d_call: TRBD2; j_call: TRBJ2-7; cdr3_aa: CASMGGRINYEQYF
v_call: TRBV7-8; d_call: TRBD2; j_call: TRBJ2-1; cdr3_aa: CVSSPPGGAGPYNEQFF
v_call: TRBV4-3; d_call: TRBD2; j_call: TRBJ2-3; cdr3_aa: CASSQDTYASGSKNTQYF
v_call: TRBV25-1; d_call: TRBD2; j_call: TRBJ2-5; cdr3_aa: CASSELASGSYETQYF
v_call: TRBV29-1; d_call: .; j_call: TRBJ2-3; cdr3_aa: CSVRRESTDTQYF
v_call: TRBV4-1; d_call: .; j_call: TRBJ1-6; cdr3_aa: CASSQEAGSSYNSPLHF
v_call: TRBV25-1; d_call: .; j_call: TRBJ2-4; cdr3_aa: CASSMVGAKNIQYF
v_call: TRBV2; d_call: TRBD1; j_call: TRBJ1-5; cdr3_aa: CASNRGIQGKGNNQPQHF
v_call: TRBV4-3; d_call: .; j_call: TRBJ2-3; cdr3_aa: CASSQEGTSRTDTQYF
v_call: TRBV4-3; d_call: .; j_call: TRBJ2-5; cdr3_aa: CASSQDRTGYYQETQYF
v_call: TRBV20-1; d_call: TRBD1; j_call: TRBJ2-5; cdr3_aa: CSATQTGLKTQYF
v_call: TRBV7-2; d_call: .; j_call: TRBJ2-7; cdr3_aa: CASRPTSFYEQYF
v_call: TRBV4-3; d_call: .; j_call: TRBJ1-2; cdr3_aa: CAGSQDTGNYGYTF
v_call: TRBV28; d_call: TRBD1; j_call: TRBJ2-2; cdr3_aa: CASSPLTGPGTGELFF
v_call: TRBV12-3/TRBV12-4; d_call: .; j_call: TRBJ2-7; cdr3_aa: CASSLERVAQYF
v_call: TRBV7-2; d_call: .; j_call: TRBJ2-5; cdr3_aa: CASSWGHQETQYF
v_call: TRBV12-3/TRBV12-4; d_call: .; j_call: TRBJ2-2; cdr3_aa: CASSFLAPGELFF
v_call: TRBV4-3; d_call: .; j_call: .; cdr3_aa: CASSQAIRSYNEQFF
v_call: TRBV7-2; d_call: TRBD1; j_call: TRBJ2-3; cdr3_aa: CASSDRGPRDTQYF
v_call: TRBV7-2; d_call: TRBD2; j_call: TRBJ2-4; cdr3_aa: CASRAAGGINIQYF
v_call: TRBV5-1; d_call: .; j_call: TRBJ1-1; cdr3_aa: CAGSLDSSHMNTEAFF
v_call: TRBV20-1; d_call: .; j_call: TRBJ2-5; cdr3_aa: CSARVTGRETQYF
v_call: TRBV21-1; d_call: .; j_call: TRBJ2-5; cdr3_aa: CASTDSEETQYF
v_call: TRBV27; d_call: TRBD1; j_call: TRBJ1-5; cdr3_aa: CASSPDRRFNQPQHF
v_call: TRBV5-1; d_call: .; j_call: TRBJ2-7; cdr3_aa: CASSLVPGSSYEQYF
v_call: TRBV6-2/TRBV6-3; d_call: .; j_call: TRBJ2-7; cdr3_aa: CASSSWTQSYEQYF
v_call: TRBV5-1; d_call: .; j_call: TRBJ2-5; cdr3_aa: CASSLSDRREETQCF
v_call: TRBV21-1; d_call: .; j_call: TRBJ2-7; cdr3_aa: CASSIGTAIYEQYF
v_call: TRBV4-1; d_call: .; j_call: TRBJ1-5; cdr3_aa: CASSQVSLNQPQHF
v_call: TRBV21-1; d_call: .; j_call: TRBJ1-4; cdr3_aa: CASSRSTGPVGEKLFF
v_call: TRBV18; d_call: TRBD2; j_call: TRBJ2-2; cdr3_aa: CASSPPSSGIGTGELFF
v_call: TRBV19; d_call: .; j_call: TRBJ2-2; cdr3_aa: CASSIEVGLFF
v_call: TRBV6-6; d_call: TRBD2; j_call: .; cdr3_aa: CASSLGTSDYYEQYF